A selection of T cell receptor beta chains follows, all from one sample in a study of blood T cell repertoires in COVID-19. Sequenced by immunoSEQ multiplex PCR; TCRdb stores in-frame clones only, minus some. The sample lists about 100,000 clones, over 80% seen once, with 13% in the top ten. Material for sequencing was peripheral blood. Receptors originate from a man aged 45 to 65 with active or convalescent COVID-19. CDR3s include the opening cysteine and the closing phenylalanine or tryptophan. D genes are given only for firm matches. Only part of the rows carry a size: once, few, many, or a class if the clone is expanded.

TRBV9	NA	TRBJ1-2	TRBD1	CASSVEAGQGARGYTF	TGTGCCAGCAGCGTAGAGGCGGGACAGGGGGCGCGTGGCTACACCTTC
TRBV2	NA	TRBJ1-5	TRBD1	CASSEDRGRLSNQPQHF	TGTGCCAGCAGTGAGGACAGGGGACGATTAAGCAATCAGCCCCAGCATTTT
TRBV5-8	NA	TRBJ2-3	NA	CASNPYRSDTQYF	TGTGCCAGCAACCCCTACAGATCAGATACGCAGTATTTT
TRBV5-1	NA	TRBJ2-2	TRBD2	CASSLGLAGGTGELFF	TGCGCCAGCAGCTTGGGGCTAGCGGGAGGAACCGGGGAGCTGTTTTTT
TRBV6-6	NA	TRBJ1-1	NA	CASSYPNGGINTEAFF	TGTGCCAGCAGTTACCCGAATGGGGGGATTAACACTGAAGCTTTCTTT
TRBV10-3	NA	TRBJ1-5	TRBD1	CAISGGDRSSNQPQHF	TGTGCCATCAGTGGTGGGGACAGAAGCTCCAATCAGCCCCAGCATTTT
TRBV7-9	NA	TRBJ1-5	TRBD1	CASSSMDRSQPQHF	TGTGCCAGCAGCTCCATGGACAGGTCTCAGCCCCAGCATTTT
TRBV11-2	NA	TRBJ2-1	NA	CASSPDTGLYNEQFF	TGTGCCAGCAGCCCCGATACAGGGCTATACAATGAGCAGTTCTTC
TRBV29-1	NA	TRBJ2-1	TRBD1	CSVNRDRGPNEQFF	TGCAGCGTTAACCGGGACAGGGGCCCTAATGAGCAGTTCTTC
TRBV29-1	NA	TRBJ2-7	TRBD2	CSATPRGVPGEQYF	TGCAGCGCTACACCGCGGGGGGTCCCAGGCGAGCAGTACTTC
TRBV7-9	NA	TRBJ2-2	TRBD1	CASSLIGQGWNTGELFF	TGTGCCAGCAGCTTAATCGGACAGGGGTGGAACACCGGGGAGCTGTTTTTT
TRBV6-5	NA	TRBJ1-3	NA	CASRGRGNTIYF	TGTGCCAGCAGGGGCAGGGGAAACACCATATATTTT
TRBV5-1	NA	TRBJ2-1	TRBD2	CASSPGLAGDLGAYNEQFF	TGCGCCAGCAGCCCGGGACTAGCGGGAGACCTCGGAGCCTACAATGAGCAGTTCTTC
TRBV30	NA	TRBJ2-5	NA	CAAAGEETQYF	TGTGCCGCGGCAGGGGAGGAGACCCAGTACTTC
TRBV18	few	TRBJ2-5	NA	CASSSGETQYF	TGTGCCAGCTCGTCCGGAGAGACCCAGTACTTC
TRBV7-9	NA	TRBJ2-5	NA	CASSFSRETQYF	TGTGCCAGCAGCTTCTCTAGAGAGACCCAGTACTTC
TRBV27	NA	TRBJ2-7	TRBD2	CASSFSPGTSNYEQYF	TGTGCCAGCAGCTTCAGCCCCGGGACTAGCAACTACGAGCAGTACTTC
TRBV6-5	NA	TRBJ1-5	NA	CASSYSVGGPNQPQHF	TGTGCCAGCAGTTACTCGGTTGGCGGGCCCAATCAGCCCCAGCATTTT
TRBV4-1	NA	TRBJ1-3	NA	CASSQEGQSGNTIYF	TGCGCCAGCAGCCAAGAGGGACAATCTGGAAACACCATATATTTT
TRBV3-1/TRBV3-2	NA	TRBJ1-6	NA	CASSRVTEGSSPLHF	TGTGCCAGCAGCCGAGTCACCGAGGGAAGTTCACCCCTCCACTTT
TRBV7-2	NA	TRBJ1-3	TRBD1	CASSLARQGLGNTIYF	TGTGCCAGCAGCTTAGCACGACAGGGGTTGGGAAACACCATATATTTT
TRBV2	few	TRBJ2-7	TRBD1	CASSEGPGGEQYF	TGTGCCAGCAGTGAAGGACCAGGGGGCGAGCAGTACTTC
TRBV3-1/TRBV3-2	NA	TRBJ2-5	NA	CASGRGHQETQYF	TGTGCCAGTGGAAGGGGCCACCAAGAGACCCAGTACTTC